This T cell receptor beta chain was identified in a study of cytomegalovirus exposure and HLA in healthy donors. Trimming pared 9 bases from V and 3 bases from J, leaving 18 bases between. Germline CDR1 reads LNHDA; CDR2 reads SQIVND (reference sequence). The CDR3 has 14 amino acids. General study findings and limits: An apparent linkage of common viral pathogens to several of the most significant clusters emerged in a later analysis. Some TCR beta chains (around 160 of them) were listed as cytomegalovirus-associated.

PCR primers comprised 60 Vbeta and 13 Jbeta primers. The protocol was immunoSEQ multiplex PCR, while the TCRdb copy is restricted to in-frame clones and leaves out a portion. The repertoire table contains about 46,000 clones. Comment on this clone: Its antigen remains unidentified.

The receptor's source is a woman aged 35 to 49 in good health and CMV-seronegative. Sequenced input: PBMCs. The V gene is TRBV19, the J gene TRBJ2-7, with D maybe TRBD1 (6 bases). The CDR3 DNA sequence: TGTGCCAGCTCTACAGGGCCCGGGGACTACGAGCAGTACTTC. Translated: CASSTGPGDYEQYF.